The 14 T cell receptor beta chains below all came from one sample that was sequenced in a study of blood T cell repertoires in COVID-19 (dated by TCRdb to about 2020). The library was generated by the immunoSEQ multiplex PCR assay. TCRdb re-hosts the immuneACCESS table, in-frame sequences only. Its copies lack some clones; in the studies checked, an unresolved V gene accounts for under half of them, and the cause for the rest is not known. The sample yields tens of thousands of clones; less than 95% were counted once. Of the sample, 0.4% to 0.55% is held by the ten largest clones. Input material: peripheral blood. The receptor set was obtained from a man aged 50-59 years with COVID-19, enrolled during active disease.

The DNA of the CDR3 is TGTGCCAGCAGCTTGAACCAAAGACAGGCCAATGAGCAGTTCTTC. It yields the protein CASSLNQRQANEQFF. V gene TRBV5-4 combines with J gene TRBJ2-1, with D possibly TRBD1 on 6 matching bases. Trimming stripped 1 base from V and 6 bases from J, with 14 bases between. The CDR3 has 15 residues. The germline V gene has CDR1 SGHNT and CDR2 YYREEE (reference sequence).

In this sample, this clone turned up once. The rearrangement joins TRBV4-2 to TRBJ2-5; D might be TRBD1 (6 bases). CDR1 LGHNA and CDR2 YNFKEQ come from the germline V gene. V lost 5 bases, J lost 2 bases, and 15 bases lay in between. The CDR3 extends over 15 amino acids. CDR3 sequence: CASSNRDNLQETQYF. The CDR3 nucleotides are TGTGCCAGCAGCAACCGGGACAACCTACAAGAGACCCAGTACTTC.

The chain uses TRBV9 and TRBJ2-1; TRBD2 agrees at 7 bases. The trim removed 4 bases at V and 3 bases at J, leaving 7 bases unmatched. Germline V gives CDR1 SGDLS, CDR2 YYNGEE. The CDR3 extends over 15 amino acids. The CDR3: CASSPTVAGYNEQFF. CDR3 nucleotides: TGTGCCAGCAGCCCCACGGTAGCGGGCTACAATGAGCAGTTCTTC.

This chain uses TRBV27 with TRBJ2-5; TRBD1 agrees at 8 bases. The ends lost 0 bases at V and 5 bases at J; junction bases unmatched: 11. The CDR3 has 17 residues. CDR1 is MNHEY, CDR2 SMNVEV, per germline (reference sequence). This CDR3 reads CASSLSRHRGSLETQYF. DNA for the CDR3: TGTGCCAGCAGTTTATCCCGGCACAGGGGGTCTTTGGAGACCCAGTACTTC.

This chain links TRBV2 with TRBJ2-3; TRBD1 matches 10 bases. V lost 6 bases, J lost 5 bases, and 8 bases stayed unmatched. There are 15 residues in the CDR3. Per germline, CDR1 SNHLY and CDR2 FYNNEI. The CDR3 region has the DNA TGTGCCAGCAGCCTGGACAGGGGGAGGGTAGATACGCAGTATTTT. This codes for CASSLDRGRVDTQYF.

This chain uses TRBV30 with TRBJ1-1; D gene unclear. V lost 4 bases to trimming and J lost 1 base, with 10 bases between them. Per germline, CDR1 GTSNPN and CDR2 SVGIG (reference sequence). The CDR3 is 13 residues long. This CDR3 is CAWKGQANTEAFF. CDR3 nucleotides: TGTGCCTGGAAAGGTCAGGCGAACACTGAAGCTTTCTTT.

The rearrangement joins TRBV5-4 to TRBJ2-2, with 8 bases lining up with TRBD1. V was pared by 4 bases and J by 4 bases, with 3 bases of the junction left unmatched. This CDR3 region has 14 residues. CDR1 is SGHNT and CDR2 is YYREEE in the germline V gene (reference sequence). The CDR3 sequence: CASSRQGFTGELFF. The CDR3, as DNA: TGTGCCAGCAGCCGACAGGGGTTCACCGGGGAGCTGTTTTTT.

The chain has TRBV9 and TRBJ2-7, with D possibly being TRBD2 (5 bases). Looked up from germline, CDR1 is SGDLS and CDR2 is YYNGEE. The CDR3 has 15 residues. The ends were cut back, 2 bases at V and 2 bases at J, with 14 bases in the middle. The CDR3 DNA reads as TGTGCCAGCAGCGTTAGCGTCGACCCCGCCTACGAGCAGTACTTC. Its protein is CASSVSVDPAYEQYF.

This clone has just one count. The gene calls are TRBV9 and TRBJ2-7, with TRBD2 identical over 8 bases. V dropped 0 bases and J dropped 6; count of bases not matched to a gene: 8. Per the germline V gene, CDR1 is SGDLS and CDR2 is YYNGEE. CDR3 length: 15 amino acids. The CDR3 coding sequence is TGTGCCAGCAGCGTAGACCCACTAGCGGCGGGCGAGCAGTACTTC. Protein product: CASSVDPLAAGEQYF. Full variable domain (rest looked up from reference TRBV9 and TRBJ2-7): DSGVTQTPKHLITATGQRVTLRCSPRSGDLSVYWYQQSLDQGLQFLIQYYNGEERAKGNILERFSAQQFPDLHSELNLSSLELGDSALYFCASSVDPLAAGEQYFGPGTRLTVT.

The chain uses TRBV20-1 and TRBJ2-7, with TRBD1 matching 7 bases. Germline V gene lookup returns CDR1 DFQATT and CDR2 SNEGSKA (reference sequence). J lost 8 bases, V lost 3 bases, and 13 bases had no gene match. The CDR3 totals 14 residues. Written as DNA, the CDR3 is TGCAGTGCTAGTGAAGGGACAGCGAATACGAAGCAGTACTTC. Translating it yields CSASEGTANTKQYF.

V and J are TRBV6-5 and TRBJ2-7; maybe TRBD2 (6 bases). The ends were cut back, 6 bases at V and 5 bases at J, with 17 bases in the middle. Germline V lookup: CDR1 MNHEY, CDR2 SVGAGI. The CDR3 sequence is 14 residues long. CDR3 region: CASSRPGLKDEQYF. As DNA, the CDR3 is TGTGCCAGCAGCCGACCGGGACTTAAGGACGAGCAGTACTTC.

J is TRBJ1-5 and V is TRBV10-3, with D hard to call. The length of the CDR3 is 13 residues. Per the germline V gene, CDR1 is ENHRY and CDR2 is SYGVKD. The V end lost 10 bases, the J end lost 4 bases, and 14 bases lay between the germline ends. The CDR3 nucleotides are TGTGCCACCCACGAGTCCCAAAATCAGCCCCAGCATTTT. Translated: CATHESQNQPQHF.

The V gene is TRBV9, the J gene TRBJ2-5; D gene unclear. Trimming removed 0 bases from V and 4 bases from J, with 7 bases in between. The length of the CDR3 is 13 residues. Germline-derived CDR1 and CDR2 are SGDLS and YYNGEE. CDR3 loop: CASSVDPGETQYF. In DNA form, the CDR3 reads TGTGCCAGCAGCGTAGATCCCGGAGAGACCCAGTACTTC. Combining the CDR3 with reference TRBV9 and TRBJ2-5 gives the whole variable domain DSGVTQTPKHLITATGQRVTLRCSPRSGDLSVYWYQQSLDQGLQFLIQYYNGEERAKGNILERFSAQQFPDLHSELNLSSLELGDSALYFCASSVDPGETQYFGPGTRLLVL.

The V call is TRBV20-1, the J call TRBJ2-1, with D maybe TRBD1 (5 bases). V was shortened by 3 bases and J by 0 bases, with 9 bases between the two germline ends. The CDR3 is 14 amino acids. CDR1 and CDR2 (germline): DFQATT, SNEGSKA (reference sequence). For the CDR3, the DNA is TGCAGTGCTAGTCGCCAGGGCTCCTACAATGAGCAGTTCTTC. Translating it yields CSASRQGSYNEQFF.